These 21 T cell receptor beta chains share one sample of origin, sequenced in a study of persistence of HIV-infected CD4 T cells. These receptors have no identified antigens. Stimulation used around 9.1 ug/mL lysate from CMV-infected fibroblasts. CD40L/CD69 double-negative CD45RO-high memory CD4+ T cells were collected. Sequencing used immunoSEQ version 4 in survey mode. Method: immunoSEQ multiplex PCR; TCRdb's copy keeps in-frame clones and lacks some. The sample shows 37,000 or so clones, around 80% of them seen only once. Here the sequenced sample was CD4+ T cells sorted from PBMCs after roughly 18-hour stimulation, taken from a patient who received antiretroviral therapy. All receptors derive from an adult man with HIV who was CMV-seropositive.

The genes are TRBV24-1 and TRBJ2-1, with 9 nucleotides matching TRBD1. The V gene's germline CDR1 is KGHDR and CDR2 SFDVKD. The CDR3 totals 16 residues. The V and J ends lost 3 bases and 5 bases, in that order; junction bases with no gene match: 7. The CDR3 DNA reads as TGTGCCACCAGTGATCATCCGGGACAGGGCAACAATGAGCAGTTCTTC. Amino acids: CATSDHPGQGNNEQFF.

This chain links TRBV18 with TRBJ1-5; D is ambiguous. This CDR3 has 16 amino acids. Trimming took 6 bases from V and 4 from J, leaving 19 bases between them. CDR1 is KGHSH and CDR2 is LQKENI in the germline V gene. The CDR3 region is CASSPRGPPGNQPQHF. The CDR3 DNA follows: TGTGCCAGCTCTCCCAGAGGGCCCCCGGGGAATCAGCCCCAGCATTTT.

This sequence joins TRBV30 and TRBJ2-2; unclear D gene. The ends were cut back, 3 bases at V and 1 base at J, with 6 bases in the middle. The CDR3 runs 13 residues. The germline V gene encodes CDR1 GTSNPN and CDR2 SVGIG (reference sequence). CDR3 coding DNA: TGTGCCTGGAGGATGGAGAACACCGGGGAGCTGTTTTTT. It encodes CAWRMENTGELFF.

A single count supports this clone. V usage is TRBV27 and J usage is TRBJ2-3; 8 bases map to TRBD2. The junction had 8 bases not matched to a gene; V was cut back by 4 bases and J by 2 bases. The CDR3 length is 16 residues. CDR1 is MNHEY and CDR2 is SMNVEV in the germline V gene (reference sequence). The CDR3 region is CASSSRTSLTTDTQYF. The CDR3 nucleotides read TGTGCCAGCAGTTCCCGGACTAGCCTCACCACAGATACGCAGTATTTT.

The J gene is TRBJ2-6, the V gene TRBV3-1 (or the pseudogene TRBV3-2), with D unclear. The CDR3 sequence is 16 residues long. Trimming left V 1 base short and J 1 base short, with 8 bases between. Per germline, CDR1 LGHDT and CDR2 YNNKEL (reference sequence). In DNA, the CDR3 is TGTGCCAGCAGCCAAGTAGTTGGGTCTGGGGCCAACGTCCTGACTTTC. Residues: CASSQVVGSGANVLTF.

The chain employs TRBV3-1 (or the pseudogene TRBV3-2) and TRBJ1-3; no clear D. The V gene lost 1 base and the J gene lost 2 bases, with 3 bases spanning the gap. Germline V gene lookup returns CDR1 LGHDT and CDR2 YNNKEL (reference sequence). The length of the CDR3 is 13 residues. The CDR3 is CASSQAAGNTIYF. The CDR3 nucleotides read TGTGCCAGCAGCCAAGCAGCTGGAAACACCATATATTTT.

The V call is TRBV5-5, the J call TRBJ1-4, with D hard to call. Per the germline V gene, CDR1 is SGHKS and CDR2 is YYEKEE (reference sequence). The CDR3 consists of 14 residues. V was shortened by 4 bases and J by 3 bases, with 10 bases between the two germline ends. CDR3: CASSPTDSNEKLFF. The CDR3, as DNA: TGTGCCAGCAGCCCGACGGACTCTAATGAAAAACTGTTTTTT.

The chain combines TRBV9 with TRBJ1-4; no clear D. V dropped 0 bases and J dropped 7 bases, with 13 bases sitting between them. The CDR3 sequence is 15 residues long. Per germline, CDR1 SGDLS and CDR2 YYNGEE. In DNA, the CDR3 is TGTGCCAGCAGCGTAGGGACGGCGCCCAGTGAAAAACTGTTTTTT. This sequence encodes CASSVGTAPSEKLFF. The full variable domain, in which reference TRBV9 and TRBJ1-4 provide the parts outside the CDR3, is DSGVTQTPKHLITATGQRVTLRCSPRSGDLSVYWYQQSLDQGLQFLIQYYNGEERAKGNILERFSAQQFPDLHSELNLSSLELGDSALYFCASSVGTAPSEKLFFGSGTQLSVL.

The chain joins TRBV5-1 to TRBJ2-1; the match to TRBD2 covers 10 bases. After removal of 1 base from V and 7 bases from J, the junction contained 5 bases not matched to a gene. This CDR3 contains 15 residues. Germline lookup yields CDR1 SGHRS and CDR2 YFSETQ. The CDR3 region is CASSLTASGGNEQFF. CDR3 in DNA: TGCGCCAGCAGCTTGACGGCTAGCGGGGGAAATGAGCAGTTCTTC. The complete variable domain, with remaining parts taken from reference TRBV5-1 and TRBJ2-1, reads KAGVTQTPRYLIKTRGQQVTLSCSPISGHRSVSWYQQTPGQGLQFLFEYFSETQRNKGNFPGRFSGRQFSNSRSEMNVSTLELGDSALYLCASSLTASGGNEQFFGPGTRLTVL.

The chain recombines TRBV5-1 with TRBJ2-2; TRBD2 matches at 8 bases. CDR3 length: 15 residues. V was clipped by 0 bases and J by 5 bases; unmatched bases: 3. Germline CDR1 is SGHRS and CDR2 is YFSETQ. DNA for the CDR3: TGCGCCAGCAGCTTGGGTAGCGGGGTTACCGGGGAGCTGTTTTTT. Protein sequence: CASSLGSGVTGELFF.

This chain joins TRBV19 and TRBJ1-2, with 8 bases lining up with TRBD1. After removal of 9 bases from V and 6 bases from J, the junction contained 12 bases not matched to a gene. This CDR3 comprises 14 residues. In germline, CDR1 is LNHDA, CDR2 SQIVND (reference sequence). In DNA, the CDR3 is TGTGCCAGCCGAGACCTGACAGGGGTAGATGGCTACACCTTC. Translated: CASRDLTGVDGYTF. The full variable domain, in which reference TRBV19 and TRBJ1-2 provide the parts outside the CDR3, is DGGITQSPKYLFRKEGQNVTLSCEQNLNHDAMYWYRQDPGQGLRLIYYSQIVNDFQKGDIAEGYSVSREKKESFPLTVTSAQKNPTAFYLCASRDLTGVDGYTFGSGTRLTVV.

The chain uses TRBV27 and TRBJ2-5; a possible D gene is TRBD2 (7 bases). CDR3 length: 16 residues. V lost 3 bases and J lost 5, with 19 bases in between. Germline lookup yields CDR1 MNHEY and CDR2 SMNVEV (reference sequence). In nucleotides, the CDR3 is TGTGCCAGCAGTTTCCGTACAGGGAGGGCAGGGGAGACCCAGTACTTC. Translation: CASSFRTGRAGETQYF.

The chain recombines TRBV3-1 (or the pseudogene TRBV3-2) with TRBJ2-7; 9 nucleotides line up with TRBD1. The germline V gene encodes CDR1 LGHDT and CDR2 YNNKEL (reference sequence). This CDR3 has 17 amino acids. J was trimmed by 4 bases and V by 4 bases; bases with no gene match: 14. Here the CDR3 reads CASSPGQGTGFLYEQYF. The CDR3 DNA reads TGTGCCAGCAGCCCGGGACAGGGCACAGGCTTTCTATACGAGCAGTACTTC.

The genes are TRBV9 and TRBJ1-1; TRBD1 matches 8 bases. V was clipped by 0 bases and J by 10 bases; unmatched bases: 5. Germline V CDR1 and CDR2: SGDLS, YYNGEE. The CDR3 runs to 13 residues. CDR3 nucleotide sequence: TGTGCCAGCAGCGTAGCAGGACAGGGACCAGCTTTCTTT. It encodes CASSVAGQGPAFF.

The chain combines TRBV23-1 with TRBJ1-2; maybe TRBD1 (5 bases). TRBV23-1 is recorded as an ORF, its role being uncertain. The CDR3 runs to 15 residues. Trimming removed 9 bases from V and 1 base from J, with 18 bases in between. The CDR3 loop reads CASRRGVSYNYGYTF. CDR3 in DNA: TGCGCCAGTCGTCGAGGGGTGAGTTATAACTATGGCTACACCTTC.

J is TRBJ2-1 and V is TRBV6-5, with 9 nucleotides matching TRBD1. The CDR3 is 14 residues long. Germline V gene lookup returns CDR1 MNHEY and CDR2 SVGAGI. The V gene end was trimmed by 6 bases and the J gene end by 3 bases; junction bases not matched to a gene: 3. CDR3 region: CASRPTGGYNEQFF. In DNA, the CDR3 is TGTGCCAGCAGACCGACAGGGGGCTACAATGAGCAGTTCTTC.

The genes are TRBV5-1 and TRBJ2-5; 9 nucleotides line up with TRBD1. The V gene's germline CDR1 is SGHRS and CDR2 YFSETQ. The CDR3 length is 15 residues. Trimming took 0 bases from V and 7 from J; bases not matched to a gene: 7. CDR3 nucleotide sequence: TGCGCCAGCAGCTTGGAGGGACAGGGCATGTGGACCCAGTACTTC. Encoded protein: CASSLEGQGMWTQYF.

The V call is TRBV2, the J call TRBJ1-4, with a possible D match to TRBD1 (6 bases). This CDR3 contains 14 residues. Trimming pared 1 base from V and 5 bases from J, leaving 8 bases between. The V gene's germline CDR1 is SNHLY and CDR2 FYNNEI. CDR3 DNA sequence: TGTGCCAGCAGTGAAGGGACAGTAAATGAAAAACTGTTTTTT. It codes for CASSEGTVNEKLFF.

The chain has TRBV5-4 and TRBJ2-2, with 7 nucleotides matching TRBD2. Per the germline V gene, CDR1 is SGHNT and CDR2 is YYREEE (reference sequence). The length of the CDR3 is 17 residues. Unmatched junction bases numbered 8, after V lost 3 bases and J lost 0 bases. The CDR3 here is CASSSLAVSANTGELFF. The CDR3 bases are TGTGCCAGCAGCTCCCTAGCGGTTTCCGCGAACACCGGGGAGCTGTTTTTT. Filled out from reference TRBV5-4 and TRBJ2-2, the complete variable domain reads ETGVTQSPTHLIKTRGQQVTLRCSSQSGHNTVSWYQQALGQGPQFIFQYYREEENGRGNFPPRFSGLQFPNYSSELNVNALELDDSALYLCASSSLAVSANTGELFFGEGSRLTVL.

This clone has only one observation. This chain uses TRBV7-2 with TRBJ1-4; a possible D gene is TRBD1 (5 bases). V gave up 5 bases and J gave up 4 bases, with 11 bases separating them. Per germline, CDR1 SGHTA and CDR2 FQGNSA. This CDR3 is 14 amino acids long. The CDR3: CASSPGFVNEKLFF. CDR3 coding DNA: TGTGCCAGCAGCCCAGGGTTCGTTAATGAAAAACTGTTTTTT.

The rearrangement uses TRBV28 and TRBJ1-6; D ambiguous. V dropped 5 bases and J dropped 7 bases, with 6 bases sitting between them. This CDR3 comprises 12 residues. Germline-derived CDR1 and CDR2 are MDHEN and SYDVKM. CDR3 region: CASSVPNSPLHF. The CDR3, as DNA: TGTGCCAGCAGTGTACCAAATTCACCCCTCCACTTT.